These 9 T cell receptor beta chains were all obtained from the same sample, sequenced in a study of blood T cell repertoires in COVID-19. Only in-frame clones appear in the TCRdb table, and some are missing; sequencing was by immunoSEQ multiplex PCR. The data contain 56,000 or so clones, more than 75% of them singletons. The sequenced sample was peripheral blood. The origin of the receptors is a man aged 50-60 years with acute or convalescent COVID-19.

This chain links TRBV2 with TRBJ2-2; possible D gene TRBD2, 6 bases. Trimming removed 3 bases from V and 2 bases from J, with 16 bases in between. Per germline, CDR1 SNHLY and CDR2 FYNNEI. This CDR3 is 17 amino acids long. The CDR3 spells CASSEFGRRGNTGELFF. CDR3 coding DNA: TGTGCCAGCAGTGAGTTCGGGAGACGGGGAAACACCGGGGAGCTGTTTTTT.

This chain joins TRBV24-1 and TRBJ2-1, with 9 bases matching TRBD2. The V gene end was trimmed by 2 bases and the J gene end by 2 bases; junction bases not matched to a gene: 3. CDR1 is KGHDR and CDR2 is SFDVKD in the germline V gene. The CDR3 has 16 amino acids. The CDR3 bases are TGTGCCACCAGTGATTCTTGGACTAGCGCCTACAATGAGCAGTTCTTC. Translating gives CATSDSWTSAYNEQFF.

The V call is TRBV6-5, the J call TRBJ2-5; 8 bases map to TRBD1. CDR1 is MNHEY, CDR2 SVGAGI, per germline. V lost 4 bases and J lost 5; bases outside the gene matches: 6. CDR3 length equals 14 residues. CDR3 sequence reads: CASSLTGELETQYF. CDR3 DNA sequence: TGTGCCAGCAGTTTGACAGGGGAGCTGGAGACCCAGTACTTC.

The rearrangement links TRBV19 to TRBJ1-3, with 9 bases aligning to TRBD1. The V segment lost 3 bases and the J segment 3 bases; nucleotides outside the gene matches: 3. This CDR3 region has 15 residues. Germline assignment: CDR1 LNHDA and CDR2 SQIVND (reference sequence). CDR3 protein: CASSIDRGFGNTIYF. Here the CDR3 DNA reads TGTGCCAGTAGTATTGACAGGGGGTTTGGAAACACCATATATTTT. The full variable domain, in which reference TRBV19 and TRBJ1-3 provide the parts outside the CDR3, is DGGITQSPKYLFRKEGQNVTLSCEQNLNHDAMYWYRQDPGQGLRLIYYSQIVNDFQKGDIAEGYSVSREKKESFPLTVTSAQKNPTAFYLCASSIDRGFGNTIYFGEGSWLTVV.

This rearrangement joins TRBV15 to TRBJ2-1, with 9 bases lining up with TRBD1. J was trimmed by 0 bases and V by 3 bases; bases with no gene match: 3. The CDR3 is made up of 16 amino acids. The germline V gene encodes CDR1 LNHNV and CDR2 YYDKDF (reference sequence). CDR3 coding DNA: TGTGCCACCAGCAGGGGGGGACAGGGCTCCTACAATGAGCAGTTCTTC. Translating it yields CATSRGGQGSYNEQFF.

The CDR3 region is CASSLDRGRIGGYTF. The CDR3 DNA is TGTGCCAGCAGCTTGGATAGGGGGAGAATCGGTGGCTACACCTTC. This sequence joins TRBV5-4 and TRBJ1-2, with a tentative D call TRBD1 (6 bases). Germline V gene data show CDR1 as SGHNT and CDR2 as YYREEE (reference sequence). The CDR3 contains 15 residues. Trimming shortened V by 0 bases and J by 7 bases, and 16 bases separated the two germline ends.

The rearrangement joins TRBV19 to TRBJ1-5; D call uncertain. The CDR3 contains 15 residues. CDR1 and CDR2 from the germline V gene are LNHDA and SQIVND (reference sequence). The germline V and J ends were trimmed by 1 base and 1 base, with 8 bases remaining between them. CDR3 sequence: CASSIGRMSNQPQHF. The CDR3 nucleotides are TGTGCCAGTAGTATAGGCAGGATGAGCAATCAGCCCCAGCATTTT.

The rearrangement joins TRBV6-5 to TRBJ1-2, with D perhaps matching TRBD1 (6 bases). V was trimmed by 6 bases and J by 2 bases, leaving 13 bases between them. This CDR3 contains 14 residues. CDR1 is MNHEY, CDR2 SVGAGI, per germline. The CDR3 is CASSNRDPNYGYTF. CDR3 bases: TGTGCCAGCAGCAACAGGGATCCAAACTATGGCTACACCTTC.

V gene TRBV6-2 or TRBV6-3 combines with J gene TRBJ2-3; TRBD2 matches at 13 bases. CDR3 length: 19 residues. V lost 6 bases and J lost 6; bases outside the gene matches: 18. Germline values: CDR1 MNHEY, CDR2 SVGEGT. For the CDR3, the DNA is TGTGCCAGCAGCCCAGGGGGCCTCACTAGCGGGAGGGCCGGTGATACGCAGTATTTT. This sequence encodes CASSPGGLTSGRAGDTQYF.